One sample yielded the 17 T cell receptor beta chains listed below, sequenced in a study of blood T cell repertoires in COVID-19. Repertoires were generated with immunoSEQ multiplex PCR, while TCRdb's copy carries only in-frame clones and drops some. The sample consists of roughly 24,000 clones, just over 85% of them appearing once. The sequenced sample consisted of peripheral blood. These receptors originate from an older man in a cohort sampled during active COVID-19.

This clone was recorded only once. The chain has TRBV6-2 or TRBV6-3 and TRBJ1-5, with D possibly matching TRBD1 (6 bases). V dropped 2 bases and J dropped 0 bases, with 11 bases sitting between them. Germline CDR1 and CDR2: MNHEY and SVGEGT. The CDR3 sequence is 16 residues long. The CDR3 bases are TGTGCCAGCAGTTACCATCAGGGGAGTAGCAATCAGCCCCAGCATTTT. It specifies CASSYHQGSSNQPQHF.

The rearrangement joins TRBV7-8 to TRBJ1-2; D is unclear. Germline loops: CDR1 SGHVS, CDR2 FQNEAQ. V was pared by 5 bases and J by 2 bases, with 15 bases between. CDR3 length: 15 residues. For the CDR3, the DNA is TGTGCCAGCAGCAAGGACTTAAAGGTCAACTATGGCTACACCTTC. Amino acids: CASSKDLKVNYGYTF.

This chain connects TRBV11-2 to TRBJ2-5; 9 bases fit TRBD2. In germline, CDR1 is SGHAT, CDR2 FQNNGV. This CDR3 has 15 amino acids. The V segment lost 4 bases and the J segment 1 base; nucleotides outside the gene matches: 4. The CDR3 DNA is TGTGCCAGCAGCTACAGCGGGAGGCCCCAAGAGACCCAGTACTTC. Encoded protein: CASSYSGRPQETQYF.

The chain links TRBV15 to TRBJ2-1; TRBD2 is a possible D gene (5 bases). CDR3 length: 17 residues. V lost 0 bases and J 1 base, leaving 13 bases between the germline ends. Germline V gene sequence: CDR1 LNHNV, CDR2 YYDKDF (reference sequence). In DNA, the CDR3 is TGTGCCACCAGCAGAGATCCGGGCCGGGGATCCTACAATGAGCAGTTCTTC. Residues: CATSRDPGRGSYNEQFF.

This clone was detected only once. This rearrangement joins TRBV5-1 to TRBJ1-3; D perhaps matches TRBD1 (6 bases). With 1 base removed from V and 0 bases from J, the gap between germline ends came to 14 bases. This CDR3 is 17 amino acids long. Germline-derived CDR1 and CDR2 are SGHRS and YFSETQ. CDR3 protein: CASSLLGGPPSGNTIYF. The CDR3 DNA follows: TGCGCCAGCAGCTTGTTGGGGGGGCCTCCCTCTGGAAACACCATATATTTT.

The chain carries TRBV27 and TRBJ2-1; 9 nucleotides line up with TRBD1. Germline CDR1 is MNHEY and CDR2 is SMNVEV (reference sequence). The CDR3 covers 15 residues. V was pared by 6 bases and J by 2 bases, with 5 bases of the junction left unmatched. The CDR3 DNA reads as TGTGCCAGCAGGACCGGGACAGGGACCTACAATGAGCAGTTCTTC. Amino acid sequence: CASRTGTGTYNEQFF.

The chain has TRBV19 and TRBJ1-4; 8 positions match TRBD1. CDR3 length equals 17 residues. J lost 0 bases, V lost 4 bases, and 7 bases had no gene match. Germline CDR1 and CDR2: LNHDA and SQIVND (reference sequence). The CDR3 spells CASSRWGQVSTNEKLFF. The CDR3, as DNA: TGTGCCAGTAGTAGATGGGGACAGGTCTCAACTAATGAAAAACTGTTTTTT.

This clone was detected once. This rearrangement joins TRBV7-2 to TRBJ2-7, with 9 bases matching TRBD1. The ends lost 5 bases at V and 9 bases at J; junction bases unmatched: 11. The CDR3 extends over 14 amino acids. Germline CDR1 SGHTA, CDR2 FQGNSA. The CDR3 DNA is TGTGCCAGCAGCCTCCCCGGGACAGGGATGCGGCAGTACTTC. Its protein product is CASSLPGTGMRQYF.

The chain has TRBV6-5 and TRBJ1-6; 7 nucleotides align to TRBD1. Germline CDR1 MNHEY, CDR2 SVGAGI. V shed 6 bases, J shed 9 bases, and the junction held 5 bases outside the gene matches. The length of the CDR3 is 13 residues. The CDR3 sequence is CASRETGRSPLHF. The CDR3 bases are TGTGCCAGCAGAGAGACAGGGCGTTCACCCCTCCACTTT.

V usage is TRBV28 and J usage is TRBJ1-1, with D maybe TRBD1 (6 bases). The V gene lost 4 bases and the J gene lost 0 bases, with 15 bases spanning the gap. Germline V gene data show CDR1 as MDHEN and CDR2 as SYDVKM. The CDR3 is 16 residues long. The CDR3 region has the DNA TGTGCCAGCAGTTGGGAGACAGGCTCCATGAACACTGAAGCTTTCTTT. It is translated as CASSWETGSMNTEAFF.

V usage is TRBV5-1 and J usage is TRBJ2-7; 10 bases match TRBD1. The CDR3 totals 15 residues. The V gene's germline CDR1 is SGHRS and CDR2 YFSETQ. The junction had 6 bases not matched to a gene; V was cut back by 5 bases and J by 1 base. The DNA for the CDR3 is TGCGCCAGCAGAGGTGGGACAGGGGCATCCTACGAGCAGTACTTC. Protein product: CASRGGTGASYEQYF.

The rearrangement joins TRBV6-6 to TRBJ1-6, with D possibly being TRBD1 (6 bases). V was pared by 0 bases and J by 14 bases, with 8 bases between. There are 12 residues in the CDR3. Per the germline V gene, CDR1 is MNHNY and CDR2 is SVGAGI (reference sequence). The CDR3: CASSYSQGSLHF. DNA for the CDR3: TGTGCCAGCAGTTACTCACAGGGATCCCTCCACTTT.

The genes are TRBV2 and TRBJ1-2; 9 bases align to TRBD1. Germline values: CDR1 SNHLY, CDR2 FYNNEI. The V and J ends lost 7 bases and 6 bases, in that order; junction bases with no gene match: 3. CDR3 size: 12 residues. The CDR3 is CASIRDRDGYTF. The CDR3 DNA reads as TGTGCCAGCATCCGGGACAGGGATGGCTACACCTTC.

In this sample, this clone turned up a few times. The chain joins TRBV4-1 to TRBJ2-1; the match to TRBD2 covers 9 bases. Germline V gene sequence: CDR1 MGHRA, CDR2 YSYEKL. The CDR3 is made up of 17 amino acids. With V trimmed by 1 base and J by 4 bases, 8 bases remained unmatched. The CDR3 nucleotides are TGCGCCAGCAGCCAAGCGACCGGGACTAGCAGGTACAATGAGCAGTTCTTC. Its translation is CASSQATGTSRYNEQFF.

The chain joins TRBV28 to TRBJ1-4, with D possibly matching TRBD1 (5 bases). With 4 bases removed from V and 3 bases from J, the gap between germline ends came to 15 bases. This CDR3 comprises 16 residues. Germline values: CDR1 MDHEN, CDR2 SYDVKM. CDR3 protein: CASSSPPRAANEKLFF. The CDR3 bases are TGTGCCAGCAGTTCACCTCCCAGGGCGGCTAATGAAAAACTGTTTTTT.

The rearrangement uses TRBV29-1 and TRBJ1-1, with D possibly matching TRBD1 (5 bases). The ends were cut back, 5 bases at V and 5 bases at J, with 12 bases in the middle. Germline-derived CDR1 and CDR2 are SQVTM and ANQGSEA. The CDR3 extends over 12 amino acids. The CDR3 DNA reads TGCAGCGTTTACTCGGGGGGGACTGAAGCTTTCTTT. The encoded protein is CSVYSGGTEAFF. The full variable domain, its missing parts supplied by reference TRBV29-1 and TRBJ1-1, is SAVISQKPSRDICQRGTSLTIQCQVDSQVTMMFWYRQQPGQSLTLIATANQGSEATYESGFVIDKFPISRPNLTFSTLTVSNMSPEDSSIYLCSVYSGGTEAFFGQGTRLTVV.

This chain joins TRBV9 and TRBJ2-1; possibly TRBD2 for D (6 bases). The germline CDR1 and CDR2 sequences are SGDLS and YYNGEE. CDR3 size: 16 residues. V dropped 2 bases and J dropped 0 bases, with 12 bases sitting between them. The CDR3 loop is CASSVLAVSSYNEQFF. In DNA form, the CDR3 reads TGTGCCAGCAGCGTTTTAGCGGTGAGCTCCTACAATGAGCAGTTCTTC.